This T cell receptor (beta chain) was captured in a study of cytomegalovirus exposure and HLA in healthy donors. Germline V gene data show CDR1 as MDHEN and CDR2 as SYDVKM. CDR3 length equals 14 residues. Between the trimmed V and J ends, which lost 3 bases and 0 bases, there was a span of 6 bases. On this clone: Its antigen is unknown.

Findings and caveats of the study: In terms of immune exposure information, only CMV serostatus was available.

The PCR ran on 60 Vbeta and 13 Jbeta primers. Method: immunoSEQ multiplex PCR; TCRdb's copy keeps in-frame clones and lacks some. The sample contains about 110,000 clones, approximately 81% of which appear only once. The sequenced sample consisted of PBMCs. The chain is built from TRBV28 and TRBJ1-3; no reliable D call. The source is a young man in good health and CMV-seronegative. CDR3 bases: TGTGCCAGCAGTTTCCGTCGCTCTGGAAACACCATATATTTT. Translation gives CASSFRRSGNTIYF.